These 19 T cell receptor beta chains came from one sample sequenced in a study of beta chain features in type 1 diabetes. TCRB transcripts that were expressed got sequenced, as all of the isolated RNA had been reverse transcribed. TCRdb's copy holds only in-frame clones and misses some; the assay was immunoSEQ multiplex PCR. The sample holds about 350,000 clones; roughly a fifth are singletons and the top ten take 0.044%. Input material: naive CD4+ T cells from blood. These receptors were collected from a young woman in good health.

The chain employs TRBV15 and TRBJ1-4; TRBD1 agrees at 9 bases. V lost 1 base and J lost 7; bases outside the gene matches: 4. Germline lookup yields CDR1 LNHNV and CDR2 YYDKDF (reference sequence). The length of the CDR3 is 15 residues. The chain's CDR3 is CATSRGGTGTEKLFF. The CDR3 DNA follows: TGTGCCACCAGCAGAGGAGGGACAGGGACTGAAAAACTGTTTTTT.

This clone was counted between two and nine times. The rearrangement uses TRBV7-2 and TRBJ2-7; weak D call: TRBD2 (6 bases). V was pared by 5 bases and J by 3 bases, with 17 bases between. This CDR3 has 15 residues. Per the germline V gene, CDR1 is SGHTA and CDR2 is FQGNSA. CDR3 sequence reads: CASSPRDWYNYEQYF. Here the CDR3 DNA reads TGTGCCAGCAGCCCCCGGGACTGGTACAACTACGAGCAGTACTTC.

This clone was counted between two and nine times. The chain recombines TRBV7-9 with TRBJ2-7, with D hard to call. Germline lookup yields CDR1 SEHNR and CDR2 FQNEAQ (reference sequence). Trimming shortened V by 2 bases and J by 3 bases, and 8 bases separated the two germline ends. The CDR3 is 13 amino acids. The CDR3 region is CASSLLVGYEQYF. The CDR3 nucleotides are TGTGCCAGCAGCTTACTCGTCGGCTACGAGCAGTACTTC.

The V and J genes are TRBV7-9 and TRBJ2-1; TRBD1 agrees at 7 bases. The germline CDR1 and CDR2 sequences are SEHNR and FQNEAQ (reference sequence). The V segment lost 8 bases and the J segment 5 bases; nucleotides outside the gene matches: 9. This CDR3 spans 14 amino acids. In nucleotides, the CDR3 is TGTGCCAGCGATCAGGGGGTACCAAACAATGAGCAGTTCTTC. Its protein product is CASDQGVPNNEQFF.

This clone turned up a few times. The chain employs TRBV7-3 and TRBJ1-2, with 8 bases that match TRBD1. CDR3 length: 12 amino acids. Unmatched junction bases numbered 6, after V lost 4 bases and J lost 11 bases. Germline CDR1 is SGHTA and CDR2 is FQGTGA. CDR3: CASSSGQGRYTF. CDR3 sequence (DNA): TGTGCCAGCAGCTCCGGACAGGGCCGGTACACCTTC.

The V and J genes are TRBV29-1 and TRBJ2-3, with D possibly TRBD2 on 6 matching bases. Trimming removed 4 bases at V and 2 bases at J, with 10 bases between. This CDR3 contains 13 residues. Germline V gives CDR1 SQVTM, CDR2 ANQGSEA. The CDR3 nucleotides read TGCAGCGTTGGCCTAGCGCACACAGATACGCAGTATTTT. Amino acids: CSVGLAHTDTQYF.

J is TRBJ2-1 and V is TRBV11-2; tentative D call: TRBD1 (6 bases). The germline CDR1 and CDR2 sequences are SGHAT and FQNNGV. Trimming removed 0 bases at V and 6 bases at J, with 15 bases between. CDR3 length: 16 residues. CDR3 DNA sequence: TGTGCCAGCAGCTTAGATAGGGGGTGGACTGGCAATGAGCAGTTCTTC. Amino acid sequence: CASSLDRGWTGNEQFF.

This clone was picked up a small number of times. This sequence joins TRBV9 and TRBJ1-3; TRBD1 agrees at 8 bases. Unmatched junction bases numbered 1, after V lost 3 bases and J lost 2 bases. CDR1 and CDR2 from the germline V gene are SGDLS and YYNGEE. The CDR3 length is 14 residues. CDR3 amino acids: CASSGQGTGNTIYF. CDR3 coding DNA: TGTGCCAGCAGCGGACAGGGGACTGGAAACACCATATATTTT.

The chain joins TRBV7-2 to TRBJ1-6; 8 nucleotides align to TRBD1. V was clipped by 1 base and J by 6 bases; unmatched bases: 8. CDR1 SGHTA and CDR2 FQGNSA come from the germline V gene. This CDR3 spans 17 amino acids. Here the CDR3 reads CASSLGTGLLSNSPLHF. The CDR3 DNA reads TGTGCCAGCAGCTTAGGGACAGGGTTACTCTCTAATTCACCCCTCCACTTT.

V gene TRBV5-8 combines with J gene TRBJ2-5; tentative D call: TRBD1 (6 bases). The CDR3 is 13 residues long. V lost 4 bases to trimming and J lost 5 bases, with 12 bases between them. Germline loops: CDR1 SGHTS, CDR2 YDEGEE. This chain's CDR3 is CASSLGQRETQYF. The DNA of the CDR3 is TGTGCCAGCAGCCTAGGACAGAGGGAGACCCAGTACTTC.

This clone appeared a few times. The chain couples TRBV27 to TRBJ1-2; D ambiguous. Germline CDR1 MNHEY, CDR2 SMNVEV (reference sequence). V was pared by 6 bases and J by 4 bases, with 18 bases between. This CDR3 contains 15 residues. Here the CDR3 DNA reads TGTGCCAGCAGGTCGACTCTCGACCTGGCCTATGGCTACACCTTC. Protein: CASRSTLDLAYGYTF.

This clone was counted only a few times. The chain employs TRBV7-2 and TRBJ1-5, with D tentatively TRBD1 (5 bases). The CDR3 loop spans 13 amino acids. In germline, CDR1 is SGHTA, CDR2 FQGNSA. V lost 1 base and J lost 7, with 8 bases in between. The DNA of the CDR3 is TGTGCCAGCAGCTTAGGGAGGGGCCAGCCCCAGCATTTT. This translates into CASSLGRGQPQHF.

This clone has only a few counts. J is TRBJ1-1 and V is TRBV5-1; D is unresolved. The germline V and J ends were trimmed by 0 bases and 0 bases, with 12 bases remaining between them. In germline, CDR1 is SGHRS, CDR2 YFSETQ. The CDR3 has 16 residues. DNA of the CDR3: TGCGCCAGCAGCTTGGGGCAGGTCGGGGTGAACACTGAAGCTTTCTTT. Protein product: CASSLGQVGVNTEAFF.

The chain couples TRBV14 to TRBJ2-3; TRBD2 might be the D (6 bases). Trimming cost V 4 bases and J 0 bases, with 14 bases left between them. The CDR3 is 16 residues long. CDR1 and CDR2 (germline): SGHDN, FVKESK. The CDR3 DNA reads as TGTGCCAGCAGCCTGGACTACCCACTTAGCACAGATACGCAGTATTTT. The encoded protein is CASSLDYPLSTDTQYF.

This clone has more than one count but fewer than ten. This chain uses TRBV2 with TRBJ1-2; perhaps TRBD1 as D (5 bases). The CDR3 totals 13 residues. Germline V gives CDR1 SNHLY, CDR2 FYNNEI. The V end lost 6 bases, the J end lost 4 bases, and 12 bases lay between the germline ends. CDR3 loop: CASRRTYLYGYTF. The CDR3 region has the DNA TGTGCCAGCAGGCGGACATACCTCTATGGCTACACCTTC.

The chain couples TRBV7-3 to TRBJ2-7; 9 bases agree with TRBD2. CDR3 length: 16 residues. Per the germline V gene, CDR1 is SGHTA and CDR2 is FQGTGA. V trimming: 5 bases; J trimming: 1 base; junction bases outside the gene matches: 9. CDR3 bases: TGTGCCAGCAGCCACAAAGCGGGAGGCCCTTCCTACGAGCAGTACTTC. Translating it yields CASSHKAGGPSYEQYF. Full variable domain (outside the CDR3, taken from reference TRBV7-3 and TRBJ2-7): GAGVSQTPSNKVTEKGKYVELRCDPISGHTALYWYRQSLGQGPEFLIYFQGTGAADDSGLPNDRFFAVRPEGSVSTLKIQRTERGDSAVYLCASSHKAGGPSYEQYFGPGTRLTVT.

The V call is TRBV14, the J call TRBJ2-2; unclear D gene. Trimming removed 4 bases from V and 7 bases from J, with 7 bases in between. This CDR3 spans 12 amino acids. Per germline, CDR1 SGHDN and CDR2 FVKESK. The CDR3 sequence is CASSPRRGELFF. For the CDR3, the DNA is TGTGCCAGCAGCCCCCGTCGCGGGGAGCTGTTTTTT.

The rearrangement links TRBV7-9 to TRBJ1-1, with TRBD1 as a possible D gene (6 bases). The germline gives CDR1 SEHNR, CDR2 FQNEAQ (reference sequence). CDR3 length: 14 amino acids. The V end was cut by 7 bases, the J end by 5 bases, with 17 bases between. Here the CDR3 reads CASNQGHPATEAFF. The CDR3 nucleotides are TGTGCCAGCAATCAGGGACACCCGGCGACTGAAGCTTTCTTT.

This clone appeared a few times. The rearrangement joins TRBV30 to TRBJ2-3, with 7 bases lining up with TRBD2. Trimming removed 0 bases from V and 6 bases from J; junction bases left unmatched: 0. This CDR3 is 12 amino acids long. Per the germline V gene, CDR1 is GTSNPN and CDR2 is SVGIG (reference sequence). The chain's CDR3 is CAWSVAGDTQYF. The CDR3 nucleotides are TGTGCCTGGAGTGTAGCGGGGGATACGCAGTATTTT. Full variable domain (missing parts from reference TRBV30 and TRBJ2-3): SQTIHQWPATLVQPVGSPLSLECTVEGTSNPNLYWYRQAAGRGLQLLFYSVGIGQISSEVPQNLSASRPQDRQFILSSKKLLLSDSGFYLCAWSVAGDTQYFGPGTRLTVL.